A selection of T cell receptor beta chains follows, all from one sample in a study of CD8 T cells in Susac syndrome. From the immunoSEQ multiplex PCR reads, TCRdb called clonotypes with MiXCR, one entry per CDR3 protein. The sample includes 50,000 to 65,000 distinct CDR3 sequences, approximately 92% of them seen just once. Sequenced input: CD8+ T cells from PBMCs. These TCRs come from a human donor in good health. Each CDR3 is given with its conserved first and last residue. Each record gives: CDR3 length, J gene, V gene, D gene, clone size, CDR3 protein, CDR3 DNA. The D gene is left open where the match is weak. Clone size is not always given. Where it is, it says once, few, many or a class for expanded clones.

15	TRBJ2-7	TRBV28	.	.	CASGLDSEVSYEQYF	TGTGCCAGCGGATTGGACAGTGAAGTCTCCTACGAGCAGTACTTC
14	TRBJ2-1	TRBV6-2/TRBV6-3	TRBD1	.	CASWGSGTGRQQFF	TGTGCCAGCTGGGGATCCGGGACAGGCCGACAGCAGTTCTTC
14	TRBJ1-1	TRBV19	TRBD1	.	CASSMTGGSNEAFF	TGTGCCAGTAGTATGACAGGGGGGTCGAATGAAGCTTTCTTT
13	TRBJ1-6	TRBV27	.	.	CASSLSLGEPTHF	TGTGCCAGCAGTTTATCTCTGGGGGAGCCGACCCACTTT
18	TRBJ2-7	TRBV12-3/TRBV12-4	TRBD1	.	CASSPRIGQAARRDEQYF	TGTGCCAGCAGTCCCCGAATTGGACAGGCCGCCCGGCGGGACGAGCAGTACTTC
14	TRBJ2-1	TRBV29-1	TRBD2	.	CSVASGGPYNEQFF	TGCAGCGTTGCTAGCGGGGGGCCCTACAATGAGCAGTTCTTC
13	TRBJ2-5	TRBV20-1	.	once	CSAPSRVSETQYF	TGCAGTGCTCCATCTCGAGTCAGCGAGACCCAGTACTTC
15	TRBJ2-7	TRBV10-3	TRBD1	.	CAISENLDRNYEQYF	TGTGCCATCAGTGAGAATCTGGACAGGAATTACGAGCAGTACTTC
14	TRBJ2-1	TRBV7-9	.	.	CASSPLGQHNEQFF	TGTGCCAGCAGCCCACTTGGGCAACACAATGAGCAGTTCTTC
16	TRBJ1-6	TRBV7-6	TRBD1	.	CASSKDRGSYNSPLHF	TGTGCCAGCAGCAAAGACAGGGGCTCCTATAATTCACCCCTCCACTTT
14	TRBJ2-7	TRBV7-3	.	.	CASSLGAGYGEQYF	TGTGCCAGCAGCCTAGGCGCTGGATATGGGGAGCAGTACTTC
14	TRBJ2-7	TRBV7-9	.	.	CASSPTTGGHGQYF	TGTGCCAGCAGCCCGACGACCGGGGGTCACGGGCAGTACTTC
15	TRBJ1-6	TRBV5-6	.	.	CASSLEQGDNSPLHF	TGTGCCAGCAGCTTGGAGCAGGGAGATAATTCACCCCTCCACTTT
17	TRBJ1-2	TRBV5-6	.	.	CASSSDRPGQWKKGYTF	TGTGCCAGCAGCTCGGACAGACCGGGACAATGGAAGAAGGGCTACACCTTC
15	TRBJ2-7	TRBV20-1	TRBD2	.	CSARDQGGGFYEQYF	TGCAGTGCTAGAGATCAGGGCGGGGGTTTTTACGAGCAGTACTTC
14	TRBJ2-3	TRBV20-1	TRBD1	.	CSETGQASTDTQYF	TGCAGTGAAACGGGACAGGCAAGCACAGATACGCAGTATTTT
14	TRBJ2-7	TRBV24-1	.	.	CATAEAGMPYEQYF	TGTGCCACCGCGGAGGCAGGAATGCCCTACGAGCAGTACTTC
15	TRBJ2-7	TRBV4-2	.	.	CASSQDTGSSYEQYF	TGTGCCAGCAGCCAAGATACAGGGAGCTCCTACGAGCAGTACTTC
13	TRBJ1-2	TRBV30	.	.	CAWRRDRNYGYTF	TGTGCCTGGAGGCGCGACAGAAACTATGGCTACACCTTC
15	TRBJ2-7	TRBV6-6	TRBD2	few	CASSPLAGGRYEQYF	TGTGCCAGCAGCCCTTTAGCGGGGGGGCGCTACGAGCAGTACTTC
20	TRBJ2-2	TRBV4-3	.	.	CASSHLRAVEGGGNTGELFF	TGCGCCAGCAGCCACCTGAGGGCTGTGGAGGGAGGGGGGAACACCGGGGAGCTGTTTTTT
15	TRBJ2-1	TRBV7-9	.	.	CASSLLGQSYNEQFF	TGTGCCAGCAGCCTCTTAGGTCAGTCCTACAATGAGCAGTTCTTC
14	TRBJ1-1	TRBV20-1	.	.	CSAGRTKPGTEAFF	TGCAGTGCGGGGAGAACTAAGCCGGGGACTGAAGCTTTCTTT
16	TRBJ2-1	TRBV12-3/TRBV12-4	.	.	CASSFVTRISYNEQFF	TGTGCCAGCAGTTTTGTTACTAGGATCTCCTACAATGAGCAGTTCTTC
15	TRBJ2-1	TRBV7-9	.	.	CASSSTVYPYNEQFF	TGTGCCAGCAGCTCAACAGTATACCCCTACAATGAGCAGTTCTTC
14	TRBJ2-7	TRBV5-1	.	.	CASSWARGDYEQYF	TGCGCCAGCAGCTGGGCCAGGGGGGACTACGAGCAGTACTTC